The present T cell receptor beta chain was sequenced within a study of shared clonotypes between healthy human individuals. To note about this clone: Its target is unknown. This may be a read error: a much more frequent sequence differs by one nucleotide.

The naive CD8 fraction comprised CD45RO-negative cells positively selected for CCR7 and excluded terminally differentiated effector memory CD45RA+ cells. Trimming stripped 5 bases from V and 1 base from J, with 5 bases between. CDR3 length equals 12 residues. Germline V gene lookup returns CDR1 MNHNS and CDR2 SASEGT. Broader study findings: Rarefaction gave evidence that sorted-subset sequencing remained incomplete despite large depth.

Assay: immunoSEQ multiplex PCR; the TCRdb copy retains only in-frame clones and omits some. The sample holds millions of clones, about 94% seen once. Sequenced sample: naive CD8+ T cells sorted from blood. The chain links TRBV6-1 to TRBJ1-1; D unclear. This clonotype was obtained from a man aged 18 to 30 in good health. The CDR3 here is CASSNRNTEAFF. As DNA, the CDR3 is TGTGCCAGCAGTAACAGGAACACTGAAGCTTTCTTT.